These T cell receptor beta chains were read from a single sample in a study of cytomegalovirus exposure and HLA in healthy donors. The method was immunoSEQ multiplex PCR; TCRdb's version includes in-frame clones alone and lacks a portion of them. The sample shows roughly 180,000 clones, 80% to 85% of them seen only once. Sequenced input: PBMCs. The origin of the receptors is a man under 40 in good health and CMV-seronegative. CDR3s include the opening cysteine and the closing phenylalanine or tryptophan. The D gene is left open where the match is weak. The size of a clone is reported for some rows only, either as once, few or many, or as a class for expanded clones.

j_call | d_call | v_call | clone_size | cdr3_nt | cdr3_aa
TRBJ2-3 | TRBD2 | TRBV5-8 | . | TGTGCCAGCAGCTCCCCGGGACTAGCGGGAGAGGATACTAGCACAGATACGCAGTATTTT | CASSSPGLAGEDTSTDTQYF
TRBJ2-3 | . | TRBV9 | . | TGTGCCAGCAGCGTAGAAGGGACATTCACAGATACGCAGTATTTT | CASSVEGTFTDTQYF
TRBJ2-2 | . | TRBV25-1 | . | TGTGCCAGCAGTCCCGGGGGTTGGACAGGGAACACCGGGGAGCTGTTTTTT | CASSPGGWTGNTGELFF
TRBJ2-5 | . | TRBV29-1 | . | TGCAGCGCTGGGGGGGGCAAAGAGACCCAGTACTTC | CSAGGGKETQYF
TRBJ1-5 | . | TRBV28 | few | TGTGCCAGCAGTACAGCCTACAGGGGCAATCAGCCCCAGCATTTT | CASSTAYRGNQPQHF
TRBJ2-7 | . | TRBV7-9 | . | TGTGCCAGCGGGGACTCGGGCGAGCAGTACTTC | CASGDSGEQYF
TRBJ2-7 | . | TRBV27 | . | TGTGCCAGCAGTTTTTCCCGGACGGGGAATGCGGCCTACGAGCAGTACTTC | CASSFSRTGNAAYEQYF
TRBJ2-7 | TRBD1 | TRBV6-1 | . | TGTGCCAGCAGTGGCCGGGACAGATACTTC | CASSGRDRYF
TRBJ1-4 | . | TRBV2 | . | TGTGCCAGCAGTGACCTCCCTGAGGGCAGCGCTAATGAAAAACTGTTTTTT | CASSDLPEGSANEKLFF
TRBJ2-7 | . | TRBV18 | . | TGTGCCAGCTCACCGCAAACTAAGACAGGAGCCACCGGGCTCTACGAGCAGTACTTC | CASSPQTKTGATGLYEQYF
TRBJ1-6 | . | TRBV7-9 | once | TGTGCCAGCAGCTTAGAAGGAGCCAGCTCCTATAATTCACCCCTCCACTTT | CASSLEGASSYNSPLHF
TRBJ1-5 | . | TRBV27 | . | TGTGCCAGCAGTCCCACGGGGGGTCAGCCCCAGCATTTT | CASSPTGGQPQHF
TRBJ2-1 | TRBD2 | TRBV10-3 | . | TGTGCCATCAGAGGGACTAGCGTCTCCTACAATGAGCAGTTCTTC | CAIRGTSVSYNEQFF
TRBJ2-7 | TRBD1 | TRBV18 | once | TGTGCCAGCTCACCATCCGGGACAGGGTTCCTCGAGCAGTACTTC | CASSPSGTGFLEQYF
TRBJ2-1 | . | TRBV5-6 | . | TGTGCCAGCAGCTTATGGGGCCGGGGGTACAATGAGCAGTTCTTC | CASSLWGRGYNEQFF
TRBJ2-7 | . | TRBV9 | . | TGTGCCAGCAGCACTGGCCAGGCCTCCTACGAGCAGTACTTC | CASSTGQASYEQYF
TRBJ2-7 | . | TRBV7-6 | . | TGTGCCAGCAGCTTAGGGTCTCTTTGGGAGGTCACCTACGAGCAGTACTTC | CASSLGSLWEVTYEQYF
TRBJ1-1 | TRBD1 | TRBV29-1 | . | TGCAGCGTTGAAGATTTGGTTACAGGGGACTCATCAAAAGCTTTCTTT | CSVEDLVTGDSSKAFF
TRBJ1-2 | TRBD1 | TRBV2 | . | TGTGCCAGCAGTCCGGACAGGCGGGGTGTTGGCTACACCTTC | CASSPDRRGVGYTF
TRBJ2-2 | . | TRBV9 | . | TGTGCCAGCAGCGTAACTTCGGGGGACACCGGGGAGCTGTTTTTT | CASSVTSGDTGELFF
TRBJ2-7 | . | TRBV7-5 | . | TGTGCCAGAAGCTTAGTGGGGTACAGGGTGTTCGAGCAGTACTTC | CARSLVGYRVFEQYF
TRBJ1-2 | TRBD1 | TRBV7-2 | . | TGTGCCAGCAGCATAGGGACAGGGGTGCTTGTAGGCTACACCTTC | CASSIGTGVLVGYTF
TRBJ2-7 | . | TRBV27 | . | TGTGCCGCAGGGGGGTTTAAGGGGGCCTCCTACGAGCAGTACTTC | CAAGGFKGASYEQYF
TRBJ2-5 | . | TRBV10-3 | . | TGTGCCATCAGTGCTCGGCAGGGTCGACAAGAGACCCAGTACTTC | CAISARQGRQETQYF
TRBJ1-2 | . | TRBV5-1 | . | TGCGCCAGCAGCTTGGACGGGAGTCTATTTGGCTACACCTTC | CASSLDGSLFGYTF
TRBJ1-1 | . | TRBV6-5 | . | TGTGCCAGCAGTTCCCGACTTTCGGGTGGGAACACTGAAGCTTTCTTT | CASSSRLSGGNTEAFF
TRBJ2-3 | TRBD2 | TRBV2 | . | TGTGCCAGCAGTGGAGCTAGCGGGAACGAGGGTGGTACGCAGTATTTT | CASSGASGNEGGTQYF
TRBJ2-3 | TRBD1 | TRBV6-5 | . | TGTGCCAGCAGTTCCCGGGACAGCACCACAGATACGCAGTATTTT | CASSSRDSTTDTQYF
TRBJ2-7 | TRBD2 | TRBV11-2 | . | TGTGCCAGCAGCACACGGACTAGCGGGACTAAGAGCTCCTACGAGCAGTACTTC | CASSTRTSGTKSSYEQYF
TRBJ2-5 | . | TRBV7-6 | . | TGTGCCAGCAGCTTAATATCACAGGGCCAAGAGACCCAGTACTTC | CASSLISQGQETQYF
TRBJ2-7 | . | TRBV28 | . | TGTGCCAGCAGCCCTCACAGGTCCTACGAGCAGTACTTC | CASSPHRSYEQYF
TRBJ2-7 | . | TRBV28 | once | TGTGCCAGCATCCTGGGTGCGGGTCCTGTTTACGAGCAGTACTTC | CASILGAGPVYEQYF
TRBJ2-7 | TRBD1 | TRBV5-4 | . | TGTGCCAGCAGTCCAGGGGGCTACGAGCAGTACTTC | CASSPGGYEQYF
TRBJ2-7 | . | TRBV6-1 | . | TGTGCCACCCGACAGGGACTTTCCTACGAGCAGTACTTC | CATRQGLSYEQYF
TRBJ2-4 | TRBD1 | TRBV5-1 | . | TGCGCCAGCAGCTTGGCTACAGGGGGAAGAAGGTGGGCCATTCAGTACTTC | CASSLATGGRRWAIQYF
TRBJ1-2 | . | TRBV7-6 | . | TGTGCCAGCAGCTCCCGGGGGGGAGCAGGGGACTATGGCTACACCTTC | CASSSRGGAGDYGYTF
TRBJ2-2 | . | TRBV5-5 | . | TGTGCCAGCAGCTTGGTGCGGGATACCGGGGAGCTGTTTTTT | CASSLVRDTGELFF
TRBJ2-6 | . | TRBV5-1 | . | TGCGCCAGCAGCTTGGAAGGCAGGGTAACTGGGGCCAACGTCCTGACTTTC | CASSLEGRVTGANVLTF
TRBJ2-7 | . | TRBV30 | . | TGTGCCTGGAGTAGAAACAGGGTCTCCTACGAGCAGTACTTC | CAWSRNRVSYEQYF
TRBJ2-7 | . | TRBV4-1 | . | TGCGCCAGCAGCCAAGCGGGATCGGGTACCTACGAGCAGTACTTC | CASSQAGSGTYEQYF
TRBJ2-7 | TRBD2 | TRBV4-1 | . | TGCGCCAGCAGCCAAGATCACGGGACTAGCGGGGTCTACGAGCAGTACTTC | CASSQDHGTSGVYEQYF
TRBJ2-7 | TRBD2 | TRBV4-1 | . | TGCGCCAGCAGCCAAGATAGGACTAGCGGGGGGTTCTCCTACGAGCAGTACTTC | CASSQDRTSGGFSYEQYF
TRBJ1-1 | . | TRBV6-5 | once | TGTGCCAGCAGTTACTCTGGGCCGGGAGCTGAAGCTTTCTTT | CASSYSGPGAEAFF
TRBJ2-1 | TRBD2 | TRBV5-1 | . | TGCGCCAGCAGCTTTAGCCGGACGGGCATCTCTTCTAGCGGGAGCTCCTACAATGAGCAGTTCTTC | CASSFSRTGISSSGSSYNEQFF